This T cell receptor beta chain originates from a study of technical replicates of blood from several donors. This table comes from immunoSEQ multiplex PCR, and its TCRdb copy is limited to in-frame clones, with some not included. The sample lists some 89,000 clones; roughly 95% were seen once. Germline lookup yields CDR1 MDHEN and CDR2 SYDVKM. CDR3 length: 15 residues. Unmatched junction bases numbered 5, after V lost 5 bases and J lost 4 bases. Source material: T cells isolated from PBMCs. This sequence was found in a human donor in good health. The J gene is TRBJ2-3, the V gene TRBV28; 11 bases match TRBD2. DNA of the CDR3: TGTGCCAGCAGTACTAGCGGGGGCAGGGCAGATACGCAGTATTTT. Protein sequence: CASSTSGGRADTQYF.